This T cell receptor beta chain emerged from a study of Ad26.COV2.S vaccination and SARS-CoV-2 variants. About the study: Once, or twice with 56 days between doses, Ad26.COV2.S was given intramuscularly.

Treatment here: around 19 received Ad26.COV2.S at low or high dose, single or two shots; roughly five received placebo; per-sample allocation not given. All samples were drawn on day 63, counting from the first vaccine or placebo injection. Sequencing was performed with immunoSEQ multiplex PCR; in TCRdb, only in-frame clones are kept and a portion is missing. The sample lists roughly 700,000 clones, roughly 90% occurring once. This receptor was obtained from a person aged 18-65 years who received the Ad26.COV2.S COVID-19 vaccine or a placebo. Sequenced here: peripheral blood, sampled in a trial of Ad26.COV2.S vaccine versus placebo.

The CDR3 DNA is TGTGCCAGCAGCTTAGTGGCAGTCGGGAAGCCCCAGCATTTT. Amino acid sequence: CASSLVAVGKPQHF. The V and J genes are TRBV7-2 and TRBJ1-5; D not certain. The germline V gene encodes CDR1 SGHTA and CDR2 FQGNSA. The CDR3 runs 14 residues. The V end was cut by 1 base, the J end by 8 bases, with 12 bases between.